A single sample is the source of the 5 T cell receptor beta chains below, sequenced in a study of T-cell reconstitution after alpha-beta-depleted transplantation in children. TCRbeta library preparation incorporated unique molecular identifiers. In TCRdb, the PCR reads were re-called with MiXCR into one record per CDR3 protein. The table lists 200,000 to 250,000 distinct CDR3 sequences, under 9.5% of them singletons, with approximately 6.2% in the top ten. The input for sequencing was PBMCs from the stem cell graft donor, taken from the stem cell graft. Receptor source: a human donor who donated a stem cell graft to a child with acute lymphoblastic leukemia.

The chain employs TRBV19 and TRBJ2-1, with TRBD2 as a possible D gene (6 bases). Trimming removed 1 base from V and 10 bases from J, with 11 bases in between. Looked up from germline, CDR1 is LNHDA and CDR2 is SQIVND (reference sequence). The CDR3 runs 13 residues. The CDR3, as DNA: TGTGCCAGTAGTATAGTGTTGGAGGGAGAGCAGTTCTTC. Translated: CASSIVLEGEQFF.

The sample holds a few counts of this clonotype. The chain employs TRBV6-1 and TRBJ2-1, with TRBD1 as a possible D gene (5 bases). Trimming cost V 1 base and J 6 bases, with 16 bases left between them. The CDR3 sequence is 16 residues long. In germline, CDR1 is MNHNS, CDR2 SASEGT. CDR3 sequence reads: CASSEVWGVQGNEQFF. CDR3 DNA: TGTGCCAGCAGTGAAGTGTGGGGTGTTCAGGGCAATGAGCAGTTCTTC.

The chain uses TRBV18 and TRBJ1-3; TRBD1 matches 10 bases. Unmatched junction bases numbered 5, after V lost 5 bases and J lost 1 base. The CDR3 has 16 amino acids. Germline CDR1 KGHSH, CDR2 LQKENI. This chain's CDR3 is CASSLRQGASGNTIYF. The CDR3 region has the DNA TGTGCCAGCTCATTGCGACAGGGGGCATCTGGAAACACCATATATTTT. The whole variable domain, remainder taken from reference TRBV18 and TRBJ1-3, is NAGVMQNPRHLVRRRGQEARLRCSPMKGHSHVYWYRQLPEEGLKFMVYLQKENIIDESGMPKERFSAEFPKEGPSILRIQQVVRGDSAAYFCASSLRQGASGNTIYFGEGSWLTVV.

The sample holds many counts of this clonotype. This chain connects TRBV3-1 to TRBJ2-1, with a possible D match to TRBD1 (6 bases). Per the germline V gene, CDR1 is LGHDT and CDR2 is YNNKEL (reference sequence). The CDR3 consists of 15 residues. The V and J ends lost 6 bases and 3 bases respectively, with 15 bases between them. The CDR3, as DNA: TGTGCCAGCAGTCCTAGCTTGGACAGCTACAATGAGCAGTTCTTC. It is translated as CASSPSLDSYNEQFF.

Only a few counts were recorded for this clonotype. The rearrangement uses TRBV10-3 and TRBJ2-7, with 10 bases that match TRBD1. The CDR3 sequence is 15 residues long. J gave up 4 bases and V 5 bases, and 8 bases lay outside the gene matches. CDR1 and CDR2 from the germline V gene are ENHRY and SYGVKD. The chain's CDR3 is CAISNPGQGTYEQYF. DNA of the CDR3: TGTGCCATCAGTAATCCGGGACAGGGGACTTACGAGCAGTACTTC.